This TCR beta chain was captured by sequencing in a study of shared clonotypes between healthy human individuals. Background on the study: A couple of women and three men aged 18 to 49 served as donors. General observations from the study: Apart from blood, nothing was sampled; tissue repertoires likely differ.

V gave up 3 bases and J gave up 2 bases, with 12 bases separating them. Germline V lookup: CDR1 SGHNT, CDR2 YYREEE (reference sequence). CDR3 length: 14 amino acids. A single count supports this clone. What it recognizes is unknown. This sequence is one base from a far larger clone and is likely a read error. The data were produced by immunoSEQ multiplex PCR, yet TCRdb's version contains in-frame clones alone and is incomplete. This table holds about 520,000 clones, approximately 84% found once. The origin of this receptor is a woman aged 35 to 49 in good health. Some clones in this sample may be carry-over from other donors' samples. Sequencing input: PBMCs. This chain uses TRBV5-4 with TRBJ2-7, with TRBD2 as a possible D gene (6 bases). Written as DNA, the CDR3 is TGTGCCAGCAGCTCCGTGACTAGGGCCTACGAGCAGTACTTC. This sequence encodes CASSSVTRAYEQYF.